This record covers a single T cell receptor (beta chain). Its antigen is as yet unknown. The data are from a study of cytomegalovirus exposure and HLA in healthy donors. Study results and limitations: Analyses of presence and absence presupposed an approximately uniform sequencing depth across donors.

The study ran its PCR with 60 Vbeta and 13 Jbeta primers. As handled by the study authors: Approximately 79 million unique TCR beta chains, around 11 million of them shared, were counted by a later analysis. TCRdb keeps only in-frame clones here, not all; method: immunoSEQ multiplex PCR. From that table come the V and J calls and clone size; the DNA was used to work out D and trimming. The table includes 120,000 or so clones, 75% to 85% detected once. Between the trimmed V and J ends, which lost 1 base and 6 bases, there was a span of 15 bases. CDR3 length equals 15 residues. The germline gives CDR1 MDHEN, CDR2 SYDVKM.

Sequenced input: PBMCs. The origin of this receptor is a man aged 25 to 45 in good health and CMV-seronegative. The chain recombines TRBV28 with TRBJ1-2; no clear D gene. This CDR3 reads CASSLSRNPGHGYTF. The CDR3 DNA reads as TGTGCCAGCAGTTTATCGAGGAACCCGGGTCATGGCTACACCTTC.